This T cell receptor (beta chain) came from a study of OX40 agonist ivuxolimab in advanced cancers. Notes on the study in general: Averaging showed that CD8+ T cells had more expanded clones than CD4+ did.

There are 15 residues in the CDR3. The V and J ends lost 4 bases and 4 bases, in that order; junction bases with no gene match: 9. Germline V CDR1 and CDR2: SGHDT, YYEEEE. Generated by immunoSEQ multiplex PCR, the TCRdb table keeps only in-frame clones and is missing some. This table holds about 140,000 clones, 90% found once. Sampling of blood occurred at baseline, cycle 4 day 1, and cycle 7 day 1. This clone showed up just once. The target antigen is unknown. The TCR sequence derives from an adult with an advanced solid tumor such as melanoma, head and neck, liver or kidney cancer. The gene calls are TRBV5-6 and TRBJ1-1; 8 bases line up with TRBD1. This specimen was CD4+ or CD8+ T cells sorted from blood, taken in a trial of the OX40 agonist ivuxolimab. The DNA of the CDR3 is TGTGCCAGCAGCGTGGACAGGGTCCGTGGCACTGAAGCTTTCTTT. Protein sequence: CASSVDRVRGTEAFF.